Following are 25 T cell receptor beta chains from one sample sequenced in a study of T cells in Graves' hyperthyroidism and ophthalmopathy. The investigators amplified TCR beta CDR3 regions from RNA transcripts. Primed by the HTBI set, a first-round RT-PCR was run on the TCR CDR3. TCRdb fed the multiplex PCR reads into MiXCR, producing one record per CDR3 protein. The sample lists about 600,000 distinct CDR3 sequences; more than 15% were seen once. The sample was blood. These receptors all come from a middle-aged woman with Graves' ophthalmopathy.

In its sample, this clonotype was seen a few times. The chain carries TRBV9 and TRBJ2-7; possible D gene TRBD1, 5 bases. The CDR3 covers 14 residues. The germline V gene has CDR1 SGDLS and CDR2 YYNGEE. V lost 0 bases and J lost 3, with 10 bases in between. DNA of the CDR3: TGTGCCAGCAGCGTAGGCGCAGGGATCTACGAGCAGTACTTC. Translating it yields CASSVGAGIYEQYF.

This clonotype was counted a few times. CDR3 in amino acids: CASKDSPASNTEAFF. The DNA for the CDR3 is TGCGCCAGCAAGGACAGCCCAGCCAGTAACACTGAAGCTTTCTTT. The V and J genes are TRBV5-1 and TRBJ1-1, with D possibly matching TRBD1 (6 bases). CDR3 length equals 15 residues. The V gene's germline CDR1 is SGHRS and CDR2 YFSETQ. V gave up 6 bases and J gave up 2 bases, with 17 bases separating them. Supplemented by reference TRBV5-1 and TRBJ1-1, the full variable domain reads KAGVTQTPRYLIKTRGQQVTLSCSPISGHRSVSWYQQTPGQGLQFLFEYFSETQRNKGNFPGRFSGRQFSNSRSEMNVSTLELGDSALYLCASKDSPASNTEAFFGQGTRLTVV.

The chain joins TRBV4-1 to TRBJ1-1; D may be TRBD1 (5 bases). CDR1 and CDR2 from the germline V gene are MGHRA and YSYEKL. Trimming left V 6 bases short and J 5 bases short, with 13 bases between. The CDR3 has 13 amino acids. The CDR3 sequence is CASRAGSGTEAFF. In DNA form, the CDR3 reads TGCGCCAGCAGAGCAGGGTCGGGTACTGAAGCTTTCTTT.

This chain uses TRBV5-6 with TRBJ2-2; D uncertain. The CDR3 is made up of 15 amino acids. V was pared by 2 bases and J by 4 bases, with 12 bases between. Germline V gene data show CDR1 as SGHDT and CDR2 as YYEEEE. Here the CDR3 DNA reads TGTGCCAGCAGCTTTGGAAGTTTTGGCACCGGGGAGCTGTTTTTT. It specifies CASSFGSFGTGELFF. Variable domain in full (rest from reference TRBV5-6 and TRBJ2-2): DAGVTQSPTHLIKTRGQQVTLRCSPKSGHDTVSWYQQALGQGPQFIFQYYEEEERQRGNFPDRFSGHQFPNYSSELNVNALLLGDSALYLCASSFGSFGTGELFFGEGSRLTVL.

This clonotype came up many times. The chain is built from TRBV28 and TRBJ2-1; D is ambiguous. Germline-derived CDR1 and CDR2 are MDHEN and SYDVKM. Trimming stripped 6 bases from V and 13 bases from J, with 22 bases between. This CDR3 is built from 14 residues. The CDR3 DNA reads as TGTGCCAGCAGCCCTACTCCCAGCTGGATGGGACAGTTCTTC. This codes for CASSPTPSWMGQFF.

The rearrangement uses TRBV15 and TRBJ1-5; 7 bases match TRBD1. CDR1 is LNHNV and CDR2 is YYDKDF in the germline V gene (reference sequence). The CDR3 consists of 18 residues. Trimming cost V 4 bases and J 0 bases; bases outside gene matches: 12. CDR3 in DNA: TGTGCCACCAGCATTCTCCCCCAACAGGGGTATAGCAATCAGCCCCAGCATTTT. This sequence encodes CATSILPQQGYSNQPQHF.

The chain recombines TRBV10-3 with TRBJ1-5, with TRBD1 matching 7 bases. The trim removed 10 bases at V and 3 bases at J, leaving 9 bases unmatched. Germline lookup yields CDR1 ENHRY and CDR2 SYGVKD. The CDR3 contains 14 residues. CDR3 protein: CATGRGGVNQPQHF. The CDR3, as DNA: TGTGCCACCGGCAGGGGGGGGGTCAATCAGCCCCAGCATTTT.

This clonotype was seen a few times. A read error may explain this, as a much larger clone is one base away. The chain uses TRBV3-1 and TRBJ2-5; TRBD1 matches at 7 bases. CDR1 is LGHDT, CDR2 YNNKEL, per germline (reference sequence). CDR3 length: 15 amino acids. CDR3 in amino acids: CASSQMGQSQGTQYF. For the CDR3, the DNA is TGTGCCAGCAGCCAGATGGGACAGAGCCAAGGGACCCAGTACTTC.

This clonotype was recorded many times. The chain carries TRBV6-6 and TRBJ2-1; D unclear. This CDR3 has 14 residues. The germline V and J ends were trimmed by 0 bases and 8 bases, with 11 bases remaining between them. The germline V gene encodes CDR1 MNHNY and CDR2 SVGAGI (reference sequence). The CDR3 loop reads CASSYSNSGYEQFF. DNA of the CDR3: TGTGCCAGCAGTTACTCGAATTCCGGGTATGAGCAGTTCTTC.

This clonotype was observed at least ten times. V usage is TRBV10-1 and J usage is TRBJ1-1, with 8 bases matching TRBD1. Germline assignment: CDR1 WNHNN and CDR2 SYGVQD (reference sequence). Losses at the gene ends were 6 bases for V and 0 bases for J; bases not matched to a gene: 9. There are 16 residues in the CDR3. The CDR3 coding sequence is TGCGCCAGCAGGGGACAGGACTTGACCCTGAACACTGAAGCTTTCTTT. Residues: CASRGQDLTLNTEAFF.

The V and J genes are TRBV3-1 and TRBJ2-5, with no clear D. V lost 8 bases and J 4 bases, leaving 20 bases between the germline ends. This CDR3 region has 15 residues. Germline values: CDR1 LGHDT, CDR2 YNNKEL (reference sequence). In DNA, the CDR3 is TGTGCCAGCGATCAAGGCGGTAGCCCGACAGAGACCCAGTACTTC. Translating gives CASDQGGSPTETQYF.

This clonotype was found many times. The CDR3 bases are TGTGCCAGCAGTCTATACCCTCTTCAGCCCCAGCATTTT. Its protein product is CASSLYPLQPQHF. This rearrangement joins TRBV28 to TRBJ1-5; D call uncertain. This CDR3 has 13 amino acids. With 5 bases removed from V and 6 bases from J, the gap between germline ends came to 11 bases. Germline CDR1 MDHEN, CDR2 SYDVKM. The whole variable domain, remainder taken from reference TRBV28 and TRBJ1-5, is DVKVTQSSRYLVKRTGEKVFLECVQDMDHENMFWYRQDPGLGLRLIYFSYDVKMKEKGDIPEGYSVSREKKERFSLILESASTNQTSMYLCASSLYPLQPQHFGDGTRLSIL.

J is TRBJ2-2 and V is TRBV30; D not resolved. The V end lost 2 bases, the J end lost 6 bases, and 10 bases lay between the germline ends. In germline, CDR1 is GTSNPN, CDR2 SVGIG (reference sequence). This CDR3 is 13 amino acids long. In nucleotides, the CDR3 is TGTGCCTGGAGTCGATATGAATCCGGGGAGCTGTTTTTT. This sequence encodes CAWSRYESGELFF.

This clonotype appeared a few times. V gene TRBV2 combines with J gene TRBJ1-5; D gene unclear. Deletions cut 6 bases from V and 0 bases from J, with 6 bases between. The CDR3 is 13 amino acids. Germline CDR1 and CDR2: SNHLY and FYNNEI. The CDR3 DNA sequence: TGTGCCAGCAGCGACCTTAGCAATCAGCCCCAGCATTTT. It translates to CASSDLSNQPQHF.

This clonotype was picked up many times. The V and J genes are TRBV2 and TRBJ1-4; 10 positions match TRBD1. V was clipped by 5 bases and J by 8 bases; unmatched bases: 2. This CDR3 region has 13 residues. Germline CDR1 reads SNHLY; CDR2 reads FYNNEI. For the CDR3, the DNA is TGTGCCAGCAGTAAGGACAGGGGGGAAAAACTGTTTTTT. It yields the protein CASSKDRGEKLFF.

V usage is TRBV20-1 and J usage is TRBJ2-1; 7 nucleotides agree with TRBD1. CDR3 length: 15 amino acids. Losses at the gene ends were 6 bases for V and 9 bases for J; bases not matched to a gene: 17. Germline V gene data show CDR1 as DFQATT and CDR2 as SNEGSKA (reference sequence). CDR3 residues: CSASSLRQGEGEQFF. The CDR3 region has the DNA TGCAGTGCCAGCAGCTTGAGACAGGGCGAAGGTGAGCAGTTCTTC.

The rearrangement uses TRBV5-1 and TRBJ1-1, with 7 nucleotides matching TRBD1. This CDR3 region has 16 residues. Germline V gene data show CDR1 as SGHRS and CDR2 as YFSETQ. Trimming removed 6 bases from V and 0 bases from J; junction bases left unmatched: 11. The CDR3 is CASTPTGWGMNTEAFF. The CDR3 DNA reads TGCGCCAGCACCCCGACAGGGTGGGGGATGAACACTGAAGCTTTCTTT. Based on the CDR3 plus reference TRBV5-1 and TRBJ1-1, the full variable domain is KAGVTQTPRYLIKTRGQQVTLSCSPISGHRSVSWYQQTPGQGLQFLFEYFSETQRNKGNFPGRFSGRQFSNSRSEMNVSTLELGDSALYLCASTPTGWGMNTEAFFGQGTRLTVV.

This clonotype has at least ten counts. The CDR3 DNA reads TGTGCCAGCAGCGTAGGGGAGAACACTGAAGCTTTCTTT. Translation: CASSVGENTEAFF. The chain carries TRBV7-2 and TRBJ1-1; tentatively, D is TRBD1 (5 bases). The CDR3 sequence is 13 residues long. CDR1 and CDR2 (germline): SGHTA, FQGNSA. The V and J ends lost 5 bases and 1 base respectively, with 8 bases between them.

This clonotype was counted many times. This chain connects TRBV7-8 to TRBJ2-3; the D call may be TRBD1 or TRBD2 (5 bases each). Germline V gene lookup returns CDR1 SGHVS and CDR2 FQNEAQ. The CDR3 is 18 amino acids. Deletions cut 3 bases from V and 2 bases from J, with 21 bases between. The CDR3: CASSFSGLGDGLTDTQYF. CDR3 DNA: TGTGCCAGCAGCTTCTCGGGGTTGGGGGACGGGCTCACAGATACGCAGTATTTT.

This clonotype was counted only a few times. The chain carries TRBV24-1 and TRBJ1-2; 9 nucleotides agree with TRBD1. This CDR3 comprises 16 residues. V was pared by 5 bases and J by 0 bases, with 6 bases of the junction left unmatched. The germline V gene encodes CDR1 KGHDR and CDR2 SFDVKD. CDR3 in amino acids: CATSGGQGLTNYGYTF. The CDR3 region has the DNA TGTGCCACCAGTGGCGGACAGGGGTTAACTAACTATGGCTACACCTTC.

A few counts support this clonotype. The genes are TRBV9 and TRBJ2-3; D not resolved. The CDR3 spans 15 residues. The ends were cut back, 5 bases at V and 1 base at J, with 14 bases in the middle. The germline V gene has CDR1 SGDLS and CDR2 YYNGEE. The CDR3 sequence: CASSGQPKGTDTQYF. The CDR3 DNA follows: TGTGCCAGCAGTGGCCAGCCGAAGGGCACAGATACGCAGTATTTT.

A note on this clonotype: A clone one base away is much larger, so this may be a read error. The chain links TRBV28 to TRBJ2-3; D ambiguous. This CDR3 is 13 amino acids long. Germline assignment: CDR1 MDHEN and CDR2 SYDVKM. CDR3 coding DNA: TGTGTCTGCTCTTTCGCCAGCACAGATACGCAGTATTTT. It yields the protein CVCSFASTDTQYF.

The genes are TRBV20-1 and TRBJ2-7, with D possibly TRBD1 on 6 matching bases. V dropped 6 bases and J dropped 6 bases, with 15 bases sitting between them. Germline assignment: CDR1 DFQATT and CDR2 SNEGSKA (reference sequence). CDR3 length equals 12 residues. CDR3 amino acids: CSAIQGRGEQYF. As DNA, the CDR3 is TGCAGTGCAATACAGGGTAGGGGCGAGCAGTACTTC.

This clonotype showed up just a few times. The chain carries TRBV24-1 and TRBJ1-5, with a weak D call TRBD1 (5 bases). CDR1 and CDR2 from the germline V gene are KGHDR and SFDVKD. The germline V and J ends were trimmed by 8 bases and 7 bases, with 8 bases remaining between them. This CDR3 is 11 amino acids long. This chain's CDR3 is CATIRGQPQHF. CDR3 DNA sequence: TGTGCCACCATCCGGGGGCAGCCCCAGCATTTT.

V and J are TRBV5-1 and TRBJ2-1; no clear D gene. The V and J ends lost 0 bases and 0 bases respectively, with 16 bases between them. Germline V gene sequence: CDR1 SGHRS, CDR2 YFSETQ. This CDR3 region has 18 residues. The CDR3 coding sequence is TGCGCCAGCAGCTTGGGTTCGGGCCATGACAACTCCTACAATGAGCAGTTCTTC. Protein product: CASSLGSGHDNSYNEQFF.